Listed here are 9 T cell receptor beta chains from one sample, sequenced in a study of T cells after yellow fever vaccination. TCRdb itself ran the 5' RACE reads through MiXCR, one entry per CDR3 protein. There are some 390,000 distinct CDR3 sequences in the sample; roughly 6.2% occur only once, and about 15% lies in the top ten. Sequencing was performed on PBMCs, taken 5 days after the yellow fever booster vaccination. These receptors all stem from a man aged 25-45 years who received the YFV17D yellow fever vaccine.

The sample holds many counts of this clonotype. The V call is TRBV18, the J call TRBJ2-7; D is unresolved. The V gene's germline CDR1 is KGHSH and CDR2 LQKENI. The CDR3 runs to 14 residues. V was cut by 6 bases and J by 5 bases, with 17 bases left in between. CDR3 coding DNA: TGTGCCAGCTCGCCAGACACTCGTACCGACGAGCAGTACTTC. As protein: CASSPDTRTDEQYF. The complete variable domain, with remaining parts taken from reference TRBV18 and TRBJ2-7, reads NAGVMQNPRHLVRRRGQEARLRCSPMKGHSHVYWYRQLPEEGLKFMVYLQKENIIDESGMPKERFSAEFPKEGPSILRIQQVVRGDSAAYFCASSPDTRTDEQYFGPGTRLTVT.

This clonotype was counted only a few times. This rearrangement joins TRBV20-1 to TRBJ2-3; D not resolved. Looked up from germline, CDR1 is DFQATT and CDR2 is SNEGSKA (reference sequence). The CDR3 spans 13 residues. V was shortened by 8 bases and J by 6 bases, with 18 bases between the two germline ends. In DNA form, the CDR3 reads TGCAGTTCGACCCAAAAGGGTAGGGATACGCAGTATTTT. It translates to CSSTQKGRDTQYF.

In its sample, this clonotype was seen many times. The V call is TRBV20-1, the J call TRBJ1-1; 8 bases are shared with TRBD1. The germline CDR1 and CDR2 sequences are DFQATT and SNEGSKA (reference sequence). Trimming at V came to 4 bases and at J to 7 bases, leaving 8 bases not matched to a gene. The CDR3 length is 13 residues. The CDR3 region is CSAIRRTGYEAFF. CDR3 coding DNA: TGCAGTGCTATACGGCGGACAGGGTATGAAGCTTTCTTT.

This clonotype has more than one count but fewer than ten. This chain connects TRBV20-1 to TRBJ2-7, with D hard to call. The CDR3 spans 13 residues. The V end lost 5 bases, the J end lost 2 bases, and 13 bases lay between the germline ends. Germline CDR1 reads DFQATT; CDR2 reads SNEGSKA (reference sequence). CDR3 coding DNA: TGCAGTGCTCGTACTTGGGAAACCTACGAGCAGTACTTC. Translated: CSARTWETYEQYF.

This clonotype was observed a handful of times. The chain employs TRBV7-9 and TRBJ2-3; the match to TRBD1 covers 8 bases. V dropped 4 bases and J dropped 3; count of bases not matched to a gene: 6. Germline V gives CDR1 SEHNR, CDR2 FQNEAQ (reference sequence). The CDR3 has 15 amino acids. The CDR3 nucleotides are TGTGCCAGCAGCTCAGGGACAGGTGTTACAGATACGCAGTATTTT. Its translation: CASSSGTGVTDTQYF.

The chain carries TRBV6-5 and TRBJ2-7; 8 nucleotides agree with TRBD1. The CDR3 covers 13 residues. Germline values: CDR1 MNHEY, CDR2 SVGAGI. V dropped 0 bases and J dropped 6; count of bases not matched to a gene: 1. CDR3 nucleotides: TGTGCCAGCAGTTACTCGACAGGGGTCGAGCAGTACTTC. Translated, it gives CASSYSTGVEQYF.

This rearrangement joins TRBV20-1 to TRBJ2-7; perhaps TRBD2 as D (6 bases). Germline loops: CDR1 DFQATT, CDR2 SNEGSKA (reference sequence). The CDR3 spans 14 residues. V lost 5 bases and J lost 6, with 20 bases in between. The CDR3 region has the DNA TGCAGTGCTGGGATATCGGGAGTATCGGTCGAGCAGTACTTC. Translating it yields CSAGISGVSVEQYF.

The rearrangement links TRBV24-1 to TRBJ2-1, with TRBD2 identical over 7 bases. Per germline, CDR1 KGHDR and CDR2 SFDVKD. V was clipped by 3 bases and J by 10 bases; unmatched bases: 8. The CDR3 is made up of 14 amino acids. CDR3: CATSDPRTSREQFF. Here the CDR3 DNA reads TGTGCCACCAGTGATCCCCGGACTAGTCGAGAGCAGTTCTTC.

The sample holds many counts of this clonotype. The CDR3 DNA reads TGTGCCAGCAGTTCCGCGGGGGTGGTCGAGCAGTACTTC. Translated, it gives CASSSAGVVEQYF. The J gene is TRBJ2-7, the V gene TRBV12-3 or TRBV12-4; TRBD2 aligns across 7 bases. The junction had 6 bases not matched to a gene; V was cut back by 4 bases and J by 6 bases. The CDR3 spans 13 residues.